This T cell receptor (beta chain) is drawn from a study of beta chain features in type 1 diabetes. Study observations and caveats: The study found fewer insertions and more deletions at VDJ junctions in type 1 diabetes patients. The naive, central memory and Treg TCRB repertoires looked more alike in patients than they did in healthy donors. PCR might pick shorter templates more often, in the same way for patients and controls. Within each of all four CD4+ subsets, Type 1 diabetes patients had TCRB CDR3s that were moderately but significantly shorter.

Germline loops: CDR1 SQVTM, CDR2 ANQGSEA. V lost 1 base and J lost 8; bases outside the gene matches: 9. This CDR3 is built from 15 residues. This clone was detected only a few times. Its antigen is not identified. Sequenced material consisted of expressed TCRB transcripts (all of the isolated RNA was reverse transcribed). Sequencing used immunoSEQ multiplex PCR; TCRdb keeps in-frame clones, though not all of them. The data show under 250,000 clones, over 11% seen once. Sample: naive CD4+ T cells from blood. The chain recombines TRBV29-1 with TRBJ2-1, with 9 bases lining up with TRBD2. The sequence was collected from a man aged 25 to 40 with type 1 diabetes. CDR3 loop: CSVEGNSGSPHEQFF. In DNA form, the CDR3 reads TGCAGCGTTGAAGGCAATAGCGGGAGCCCCCATGAGCAGTTCTTC.